This TCR beta chain was observed in a study of HIV-infected patients and healthy controls. Findings and limits, study-wide: In HIV-infected patients, the apparent post-therapy Gini index recovery did not replicate in size-matched data.

All unsorted peripheral T cells were captured because whole blood was used without fractionation. In regard to this clonotype: Its antigen is undetermined.

Germline assignment: CDR1 LGHDT and CDR2 YNNKEL (reference sequence). The length of the CDR3 is 16 residues. V was clipped by 0 bases and J by 1 base, with 11 bases between them. Alpha and beta constant-region primers primed reverse transcription of 400 to 650 ng RNA. Using multiplexing indices, alpha and beta chain libraries were generated apart by chain-specific third strand synthesis. A single record per CDR3 protein comes from TCRdb applying MiXCR to the 5' RACE reads. The sample consists of some 3,500 distinct CDR3 sequences, roughly 20% of them appearing once. The sequencing here drew on blood, taken before antiretroviral therapy. The rearrangement links TRBV3-1 to TRBJ2-3, with no clear D. The receptor was derived from an adult with HIV infection. CDR3 nucleotides: TGTGCCAGCAGCCAAGATCAGGTTTTGGGCACAGATACGCAGTATTTT. This gives the protein CASSQDQVLGTDTQYF.